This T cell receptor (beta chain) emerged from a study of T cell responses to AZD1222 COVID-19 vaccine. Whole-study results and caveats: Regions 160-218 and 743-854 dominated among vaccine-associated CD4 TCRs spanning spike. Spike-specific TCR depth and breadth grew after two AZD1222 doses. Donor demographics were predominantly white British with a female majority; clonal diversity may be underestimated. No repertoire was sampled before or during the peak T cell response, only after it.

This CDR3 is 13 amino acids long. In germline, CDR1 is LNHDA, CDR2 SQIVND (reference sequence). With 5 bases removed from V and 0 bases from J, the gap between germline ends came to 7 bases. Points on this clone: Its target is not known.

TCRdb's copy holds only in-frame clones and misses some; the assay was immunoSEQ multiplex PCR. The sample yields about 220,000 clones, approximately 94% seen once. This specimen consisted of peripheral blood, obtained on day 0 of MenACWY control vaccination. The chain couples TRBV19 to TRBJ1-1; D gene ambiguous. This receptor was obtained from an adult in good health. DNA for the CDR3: TGTGCCAGTAGTCTGAGTATGAACACTGAAGCTTTCTTT. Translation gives CASSLSMNTEAFF.